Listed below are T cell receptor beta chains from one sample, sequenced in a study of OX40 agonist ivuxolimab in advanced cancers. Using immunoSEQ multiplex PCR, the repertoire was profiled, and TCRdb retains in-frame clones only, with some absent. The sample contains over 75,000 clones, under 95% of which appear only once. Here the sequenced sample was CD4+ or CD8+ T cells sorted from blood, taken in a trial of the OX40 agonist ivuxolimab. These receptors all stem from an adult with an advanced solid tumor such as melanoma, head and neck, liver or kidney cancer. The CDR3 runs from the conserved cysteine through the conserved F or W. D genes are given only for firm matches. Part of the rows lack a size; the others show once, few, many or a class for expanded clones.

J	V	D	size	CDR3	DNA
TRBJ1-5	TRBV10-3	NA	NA	CAISESNGGRAQHF	TGTGCCATCAGTGAGTCGAATGGGGGGAGGGCCCAGCATTTT
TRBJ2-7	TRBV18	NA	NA	CASSAGTDYEQYF	TGTGCCAGCTCAGCGGGGACAGACTACGAGCAGTACTTC
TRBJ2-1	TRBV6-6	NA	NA	CASTSLNEQFF	TGTGCCAGCACTTCACTGAATGAGCAGTTCTTC
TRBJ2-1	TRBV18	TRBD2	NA	CASSPPGLAGGRYNEQFF	TGTGCCAGCTCGCCCCCGGGACTAGCGGGAGGGCGGTACAATGAGCAGTTCTTC
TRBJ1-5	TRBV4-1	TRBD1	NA	CASSQEGRGQGQPQHF	TGCGCCAGCAGCCAAGAGGGAAGGGGGCAAGGCCAGCCCCAGCATTTT
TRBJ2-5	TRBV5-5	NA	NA	CASSRGGETQYF	TGTGCCAGCAGCAGAGGGGGAGAGACCCAGTACTTC
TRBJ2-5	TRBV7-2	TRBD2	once	CASSSGGAGRETQYF	TGTGCCAGCAGTAGCGGGGGGGCTGGCCGCGAGACCCAGTACTTC
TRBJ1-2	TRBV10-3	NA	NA	CAIRDLQDGYTF	TGTGCCATCAGGGACTTACAAGATGGCTACACCTTC
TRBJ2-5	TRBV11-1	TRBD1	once	CASSLSPPGTGSYQYF	TGTGCCAGCAGCTTATCCCCACCCGGGACAGGGAGTTACCAGTACTTC
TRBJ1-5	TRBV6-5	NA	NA	CASSPLSRGPQHF	TGTGCCAGCAGCCCACTAAGTAGGGGGCCCCAGCATTTT
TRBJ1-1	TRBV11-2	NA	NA	CASSLGQENTEAFF	TGTGCCAGCAGCTTAGGACAGGAAAACACTGAAGCTTTCTTT
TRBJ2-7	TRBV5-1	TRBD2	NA	CASSSSGVNYEQYF	TGCGCCAGCAGCTCTAGCGGGGTTAACTACGAGCAGTACTTC
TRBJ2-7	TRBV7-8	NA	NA	CASGNYEQYF	TGTGCCAGCGGAAACTACGAGCAGTACTTC
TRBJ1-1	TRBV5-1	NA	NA	CASSLGGRALPGTEAFF	TGCGCCAGCAGCTTGGGGGGAAGGGCTCTCCCTGGCACTGAAGCTTTCTTT
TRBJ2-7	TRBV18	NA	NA	CASSPRTGGYEQYF	TGTGCCAGCTCACCACGGACTGGGGGCTACGAGCAGTACTTC
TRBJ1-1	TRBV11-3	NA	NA	CASSETQGRAAEAFF	TGTGCCAGCAGCGAAACGCAGGGAAGGGCGGCTGAAGCTTTCTTT
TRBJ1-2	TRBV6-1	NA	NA	CASSERREEGYTF	TGTGCCAGCAGTGAACGGAGGGAAGAAGGCTACACCTTC
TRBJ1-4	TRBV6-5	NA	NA	CASGRSGEKLFF	TGTGCCAGCGGGAGGTCGGGGGAAAAACTGTTTTTT
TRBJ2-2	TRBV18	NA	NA	CASSPLGRGLNTGELFF	TGTGCCAGCTCACCACTCGGACGGGGCCTTAACACCGGGGAGCTGTTTTTT
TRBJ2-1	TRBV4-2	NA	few	CASSPPGTAEQFF	TGTGCCAGCAGCCCGCCGGGGACTGCTGAGCAGTTCTTC
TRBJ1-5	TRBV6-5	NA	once	CAPPAQPQHF	TGTGCCCCCCCTGCTCAGCCCCAGCATTTT
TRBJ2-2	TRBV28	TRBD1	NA	CASSLLGGGTGELFF	TGTGCCAGCAGTTTATTAGGGGGCGGGACCGGGGAGCTGTTTTTT
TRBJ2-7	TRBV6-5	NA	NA	CASSYGGWANEQYF	TGTGCCAGCAGTTACGGGGGGTGGGCCAACGAGCAGTACTTC
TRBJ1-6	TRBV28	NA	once	CASSGPGRSYNSPLHF	TGTGCCAGCAGCGGCCCTGGACGCTCCTATAATTCACCCCTCCACTTT
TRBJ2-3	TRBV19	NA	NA	CASSIADTQYF	TGTGCCAGTAGTATAGCTGATACGCAGTATTTT
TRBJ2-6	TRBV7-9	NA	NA	CASSHGGANVLTF	TGTGCCAGCAGCCATGGCGGGGCCAACGTCCTGACTTTC
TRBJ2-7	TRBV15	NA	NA	CATSRDYPSSYEQYF	TGTGCCACCAGCAGGGACTACCCCAGCTCCTACGAGCAGTACTTC
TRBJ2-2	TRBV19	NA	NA	CASSINYANTGELFF	TGTGCCAGTAGTATAAATTACGCGAACACCGGGGAGCTGTTTTTT
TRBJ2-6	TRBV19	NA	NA	CASSIHLARANVLTF	TGTGCCAGTAGTATCCATCTTGCAAGGGCCAACGTCCTGACTTTC
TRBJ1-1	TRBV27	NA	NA	CASSLTRNTEAFF	TGTGCCAGCAGTTTAACCCGGAACACTGAAGCTTTCTTT
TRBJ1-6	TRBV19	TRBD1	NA	CASSPRDRGDSPLHF	TGTGCCAGTAGTCCCCGGGACAGGGGAGATTCACCCCTCCACTTT
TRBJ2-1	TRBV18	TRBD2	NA	CASSQGLAGGYNEQFF	TGTGCCAGCTCACAGGGACTAGCGGGAGGGTACAATGAGCAGTTCTTC
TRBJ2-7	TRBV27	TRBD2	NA	CASSPAEIAGVTYEQYF	TGTGCCAGCAGTCCTGCAGAAATAGCGGGGGTAACCTACGAGCAGTACTTC
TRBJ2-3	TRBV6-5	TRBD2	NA	CASGSGGTQYF	TGTGCCAGCGGATCCGGGGGGACGCAGTATTTT
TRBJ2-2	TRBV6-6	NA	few	CASSGGGTGELFF	TGTGCCAGCAGTGGAGGGGGGACCGGGGAGCTGTTTTTT
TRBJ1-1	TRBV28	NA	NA	CASSFGGGWINTEAFF	TGTGCCAGCAGTTTCGGAGGGGGGTGGATCAACACTGAAGCTTTCTTT
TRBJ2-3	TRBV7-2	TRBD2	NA	CASSQGTSGADTQYF	TGTGCCAGCAGCCAAGGGACTAGCGGAGCAGATACGCAGTATTTT
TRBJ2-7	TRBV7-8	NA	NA	CASSLVSRGYEQYF	TGTGCCAGCAGCTTAGTTTCCAGGGGCTACGAGCAGTACTTC
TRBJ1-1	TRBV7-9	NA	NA	CASSFQGEAFF	TGTGCCAGCAGCTTCCAGGGAGAAGCTTTCTTT
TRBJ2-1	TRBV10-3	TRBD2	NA	CAMSSGRDNEQFF	TGTGCCATGTCTAGCGGGAGGGACAATGAGCAGTTCTTC
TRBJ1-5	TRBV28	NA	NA	CASSTGFEQPQHF	TGTGCCAGCAGTACAGGGTTTGAACAGCCCCAGCATTTT
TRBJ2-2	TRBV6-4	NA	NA	CASSEMAGAGELFF	TGTGCCAGCAGTGAGATGGCAGGGGCCGGGGAGCTGTTTTTT
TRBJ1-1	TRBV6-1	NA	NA	CASSETLLGIEAFF	TGTGCCAGCAGTGAAACTTTGTTGGGGATCGAAGCTTTCTTT
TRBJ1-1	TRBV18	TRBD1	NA	CASSMDRVAEAFF	TGTGCCAGCTCGATGGACAGGGTGGCTGAAGCTTTCTTT
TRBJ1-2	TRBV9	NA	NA	CASSALTGGGGYTF	TGTGCCAGCAGCGCCCTGACAGGCGGCGGCGGCTACACCTTC
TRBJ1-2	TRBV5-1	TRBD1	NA	CASSLGTGEGYTF	TGCGCCAGCAGCCTCGGGACAGGGGAAGGCTACACCTTC
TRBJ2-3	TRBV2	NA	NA	CASRGGPLTDTQYF	TGTGCCAGCCGCGGCGGGCCCTTAACAGATACGCAGTATTTT
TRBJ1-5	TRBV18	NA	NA	CASSRDGSNQPQHF	TGTGCCAGCTCACGGGACGGAAGCAATCAGCCCCAGCATTTT